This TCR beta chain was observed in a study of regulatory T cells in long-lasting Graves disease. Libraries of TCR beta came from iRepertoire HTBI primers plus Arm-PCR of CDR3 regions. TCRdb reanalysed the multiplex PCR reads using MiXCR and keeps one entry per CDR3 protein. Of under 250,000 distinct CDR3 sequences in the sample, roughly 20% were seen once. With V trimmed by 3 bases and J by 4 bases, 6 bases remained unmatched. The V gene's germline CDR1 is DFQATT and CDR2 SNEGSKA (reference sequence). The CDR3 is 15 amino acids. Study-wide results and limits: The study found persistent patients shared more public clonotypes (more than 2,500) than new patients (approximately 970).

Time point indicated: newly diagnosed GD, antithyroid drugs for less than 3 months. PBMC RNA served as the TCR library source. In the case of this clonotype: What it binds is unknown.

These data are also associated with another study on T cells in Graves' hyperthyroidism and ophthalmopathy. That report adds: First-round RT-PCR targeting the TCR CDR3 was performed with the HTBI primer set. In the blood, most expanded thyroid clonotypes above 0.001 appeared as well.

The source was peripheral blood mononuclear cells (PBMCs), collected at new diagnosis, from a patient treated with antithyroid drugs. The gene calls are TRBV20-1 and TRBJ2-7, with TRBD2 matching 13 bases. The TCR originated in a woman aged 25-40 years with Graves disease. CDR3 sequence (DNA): TGCAGTGCTAGGGGGCGGACTAGCGGGGGTTACGAGCAGTACTTC. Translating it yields CSARGRTSGGYEQYF.